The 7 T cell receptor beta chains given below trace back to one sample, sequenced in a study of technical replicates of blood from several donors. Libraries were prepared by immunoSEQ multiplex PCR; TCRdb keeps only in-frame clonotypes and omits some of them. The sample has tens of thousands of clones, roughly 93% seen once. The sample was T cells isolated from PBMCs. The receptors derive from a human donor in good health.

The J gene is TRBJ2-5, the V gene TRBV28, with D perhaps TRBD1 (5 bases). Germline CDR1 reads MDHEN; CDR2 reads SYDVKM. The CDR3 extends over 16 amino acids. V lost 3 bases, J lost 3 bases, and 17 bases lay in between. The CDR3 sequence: CASSFGLIAREETQYF. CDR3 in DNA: TGTGCCAGCAGTTTCGGATTGATTGCCAGGGAAGAGACCCAGTACTTC. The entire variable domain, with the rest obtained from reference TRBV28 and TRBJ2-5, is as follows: DVKVTQSSRYLVKRTGEKVFLECVQDMDHENMFWYRQDPGLGLRLIYFSYDVKMKEKGDIPEGYSVSREKKERFSLILESASTNQTSMYLCASSFGLIAREETQYFGPGTRLLVL.

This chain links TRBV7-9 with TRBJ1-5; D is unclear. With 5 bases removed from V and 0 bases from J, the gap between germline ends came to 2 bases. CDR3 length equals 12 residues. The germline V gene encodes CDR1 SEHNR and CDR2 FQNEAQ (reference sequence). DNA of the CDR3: TGTGCCAGCAGCCGTAGCAATCAGCCCCAGCATTTT. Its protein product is CASSRSNQPQHF.

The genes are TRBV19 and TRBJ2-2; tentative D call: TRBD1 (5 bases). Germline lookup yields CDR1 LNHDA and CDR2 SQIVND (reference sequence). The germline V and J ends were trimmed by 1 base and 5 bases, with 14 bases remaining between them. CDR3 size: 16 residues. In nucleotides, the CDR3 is TGTGCCAGTAGTATAGGTAGGGGCCCCGTGACCGGGGAGCTGTTTTTT. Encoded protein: CASSIGRGPVTGELFF.

CDR3 DNA sequence: TGTGCGAGTCGGGTGTCAGGGCCCGGGGAGCTGTTTTTT. Residues: CASRVSGPGELFF. This sequence joins TRBV19 and TRBJ2-2; tentative D call: TRBD1 (5 bases). The germline V gene has CDR1 LNHDA and CDR2 SQIVND (reference sequence). This CDR3 contains 13 residues.

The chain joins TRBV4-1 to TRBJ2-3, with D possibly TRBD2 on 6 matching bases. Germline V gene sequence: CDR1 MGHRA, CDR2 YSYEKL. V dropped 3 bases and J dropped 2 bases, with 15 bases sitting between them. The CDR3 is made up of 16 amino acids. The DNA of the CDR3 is TGCGCCAGCAGCCAGCGGGACCATTCCTACACAGATACGCAGTATTTT. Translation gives CASSQRDHSYTDTQYF.

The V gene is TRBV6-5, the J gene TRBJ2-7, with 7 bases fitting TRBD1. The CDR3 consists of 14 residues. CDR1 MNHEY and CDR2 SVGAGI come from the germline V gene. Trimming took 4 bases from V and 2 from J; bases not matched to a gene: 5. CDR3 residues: CASSLQGYTYEQYF. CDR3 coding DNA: TGTGCCAGCAGTTTACAGGGGTACACCTACGAGCAGTACTTC.

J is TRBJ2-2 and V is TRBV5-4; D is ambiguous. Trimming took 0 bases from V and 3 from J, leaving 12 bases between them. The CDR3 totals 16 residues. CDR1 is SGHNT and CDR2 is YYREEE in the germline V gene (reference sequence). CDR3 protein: CASSLVSSQDTGELFF. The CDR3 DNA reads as TGTGCCAGCAGCTTGGTCAGCTCCCAGGACACCGGGGAGCTGTTTTTT.